These 32 T cell receptor beta chains were all obtained from the same sample, sequenced in a study of sequential checkpoint blockade in melanoma. Method: immunoSEQ multiplex PCR; TCRdb's copy keeps in-frame clones and lacks some. This sample has more than 15,000 clones, with just under 95% found just once. Treatment: randomized to nivolumab then ipilimumab (arm A) or the reverse (arm B). The sequencing here drew on CD8+ T cells sorted from blood (inferred from file names), taken from a patient given nivolumab and ipilimumab in sequence. The receptors come from a human donor with melanoma.

The chain employs TRBV27 and TRBJ1-3, with D maybe TRBD1 (5 bases). The V end was cut by 5 bases, the J end by 2 bases, with 10 bases between. The CDR3 extends over 14 amino acids. CDR1 is MNHEY and CDR2 is SMNVEV in the germline V gene (reference sequence). DNA for the CDR3: TGTGCCAGCAGTCCCCGGGGGGCTGGAAACACCATATATTTT. As protein: CASSPRGAGNTIYF.

The chain links TRBV27 to TRBJ1-5, with TRBD1 identical over 8 bases. Trimming cost V 1 base and J 6 bases; bases outside gene matches: 2. This CDR3 is built from 14 residues. Germline assignment: CDR1 MNHEY and CDR2 SMNVEV (reference sequence). The chain's CDR3 is CASSLYDRGQPQHF. The CDR3 region has the DNA TGTGCCAGCAGTTTATACGACAGGGGTCAGCCCCAGCATTTT.

This sequence joins TRBV16 and TRBJ2-1; 8 bases align to TRBD2. Germline CDR1 reads KGHSY; CDR2 reads FQNENV. The CDR3 runs 14 residues. Trimming took 2 bases from V and 9 from J; bases not matched to a gene: 6. Here the CDR3 DNA reads TGTGCCAGCAGCCAAGCGGGAGGAGAAGGTGAGCAGTTCTTC. This translates into CASSQAGGEGEQFF.

The chain recombines TRBV25-1 with TRBJ1-1; D remains unclear. Trimming removed 0 bases from V and 4 bases from J, with 6 bases in between. Germline CDR1 reads MGHDK; CDR2 reads SYGVNS. CDR3 size: 13 residues. CDR3 amino acids: CASSEYISTEAFF. In nucleotides, the CDR3 is TGTGCCAGCAGTGAATATATTTCCACTGAAGCTTTCTTT.

The CDR3 sequence is CASTEYPRLAGGPGMYEQYV. CDR3 sequence (DNA): TGTGCCAGCACCGAATACCCTAGACTAGCGGGGGGGCCGGGAATGTACGAGCAGTACGTC. This sequence joins TRBV5-4 and TRBJ2-7; 14 bases are shared with TRBD2. V trimming: 6 bases; J trimming: 4 bases; junction bases outside the gene matches: 21. The CDR3 length is 20 residues. Per the germline V gene, CDR1 is SGHNT and CDR2 is YYREEE (reference sequence).

The chain joins TRBV19 to TRBJ1-5; 8 bases map to TRBD1. Germline CDR1 is LNHDA and CDR2 is SQIVND (reference sequence). The junction had 9 bases not matched to a gene; V was cut back by 2 bases and J by 3 bases. The CDR3 is made up of 17 amino acids. The CDR3 DNA follows: TGTGCCAGTAGTATATCTCCGGACAGGGAGGACAATCAGCCCCAGCATTTT. It encodes CASSISPDREDNQPQHF. Drawing the rest from reference TRBV19 and TRBJ1-5, the complete variable domain is DGGITQSPKYLFRKEGQNVTLSCEQNLNHDAMYWYRQDPGQGLRLIYYSQIVNDFQKGDIAEGYSVSREKKESFPLTVTSAQKNPTAFYLCASSISPDREDNQPQHFGDGTRLSIL.

This chain joins TRBV14 and TRBJ1-2; perhaps TRBD1 as D (5 bases). The V gene's germline CDR1 is SGHDN and CDR2 FVKESK. This CDR3 is 13 amino acids long. Trimming shortened V by 0 bases and J by 5 bases, and 7 bases separated the two germline ends. The CDR3 loop reads CASSQDRTYGYTF. CDR3 nucleotides: TGTGCCAGCAGCCAAGATAGGACATATGGCTACACCTTC.

This clone is a singleton in its sample. The V call is TRBV27, the J call TRBJ1-6, with D possibly matching TRBD1 (6 bases). The germline CDR1 and CDR2 sequences are MNHEY and SMNVEV (reference sequence). With 5 bases removed from V and 6 bases from J, the gap between germline ends came to 14 bases. There are 15 residues in the CDR3. In DNA, the CDR3 is TGTGCCAGCAGTCAATCAGGGGCATTTAATTCACCCCTCCACTTT. Amino acid sequence: CASSQSGAFNSPLHF.

The rearrangement uses TRBV27 and TRBJ1-1; D is possibly TRBD1 (5 bases). CDR3 length: 14 residues. Deletions cut 4 bases from V and 1 base from J, with 10 bases between. CDR1 is MNHEY and CDR2 is SMNVEV in the germline V gene (reference sequence). CDR3 DNA: TGTGCCAGCAGTTGGCTGGGGGGGAACACTGAAGCTTTCTTT. Translated: CASSWLGGNTEAFF.

The rearrangement joins TRBV7-9 to TRBJ2-7; the D call may be TRBD1 or TRBD2 (5 bases each). Trimming took off 0 bases at V and 2 bases at J, with 5 bases between the two ends. This CDR3 is built from 13 residues. Germline assignment: CDR1 SEHNR and CDR2 FQNEAQ (reference sequence). In nucleotides, the CDR3 is TGTGCCAGCAGCTTAGCGGGGGCCTACGAGCAGTACGTC. Encoded protein: CASSLAGAYEQYV.

The rearrangement links TRBV6-1 to TRBJ1-1; TRBD1 matches 9 bases. The J segment lost 3 bases and the V segment lost 5 bases, leaving 7 bases of the junction unmatched. CDR1 MNHNS and CDR2 SASEGT come from the germline V gene. The CDR3 spans 15 residues. The CDR3 nucleotides are TGTGCCAGCAGTAGCCAACAGGGGGCGGACACTGAAGCTTTCTTT. Its protein product is CASSSQQGADTEAFF.

The rearrangement joins TRBV27 to TRBJ2-7, with D maybe TRBD2 (6 bases). The CDR3 runs to 14 residues. Germline CDR1 and CDR2: MNHEY and SMNVEV (reference sequence). V was shortened by 4 bases and J by 2 bases, with 12 bases between the two germline ends. CDR3 sequence: CASSSGLSPYEQYF. CDR3 sequence (DNA): TGTGCCAGCAGTTCGGGACTCTCCCCCTACGAGCAGTACTTC.

This clone was observed once. The chain links TRBV6-6 to TRBJ2-7, with D perhaps TRBD2 (5 bases). Germline V gives CDR1 MNHNY, CDR2 SVGAGI (reference sequence). CDR3 length: 15 residues. V was pared by 4 bases and J by 2 bases, with 15 bases between. The CDR3 region is CASSSQDFRPYEQYF. DNA of the CDR3: TGTGCCAGCAGTTCCCAGGACTTTAGACCCTACGAGCAGTACTTC.

V gene TRBV5-6 combines with J gene TRBJ1-2, with 7 nucleotides matching TRBD1. This CDR3 is built from 16 residues. Germline trimming cut 2 bases from V and 4 bases from J; bases unmatched to any gene: 11. The germline CDR1 and CDR2 sequences are SGHDT and YYEEEE. CDR3 sequence reads: CASSFLTLDRSYGYTF. The CDR3 DNA follows: TGTGCCAGCAGCTTTCTTACTTTGGACAGGTCCTATGGCTACACCTTC.

The chain joins TRBV19 to TRBJ1-1; D remains ambiguous. V shed 4 bases and J shed 1 base, with 7 bases lying between them. Germline V CDR1 and CDR2: LNHDA, SQIVND (reference sequence). CDR3 length equals 13 residues. The CDR3 bases are TGTGCCAGTAGTAGAACAGCGAACACTGAAGCTTTCTTT. Translating gives CASSRTANTEAFF.

This chain links TRBV5-6 with TRBJ2-7; TRBD2 might be the D (6 bases). This CDR3 is built from 15 residues. Germline-derived CDR1 and CDR2 are SGHDT and YYEEEE. The V and J ends lost 4 bases and 3 bases respectively, with 17 bases between them. The CDR3 DNA sequence: TGTGCCAGCAGCCTTCCTAGCAGGGAGGTCTACGAGCAGTACGTC. Its translation: CASSLPSREVYEQYV.

V usage is TRBV14 and J usage is TRBJ1-1; D remains unclear. The CDR3 runs 15 residues. With 3 bases removed from V and 1 base from J, the gap between germline ends came to 12 bases. Germline values: CDR1 SGHDN, CDR2 FVKESK. CDR3 DNA: TGTGCCAGCAGCCAGACCTCACCGGGGAACACTGAAGCTTTCTTT. Its protein is CASSQTSPGNTEAFF.

This clone was picked up one time. This sequence joins TRBV4-3 and TRBJ1-1; D call uncertain. This CDR3 is 12 amino acids long. From germline, CDR1 is LGHNA and CDR2 YSLEER. Trimming stripped 0 bases from V and 5 bases from J, with 4 bases between. DNA of the CDR3: TGCGCCAGCAGCCAAGACTCGACTGAAGCTTTCTTT. Its translation is CASSQDSTEAFF.

This chain joins TRBV27 and TRBJ2-7; D might be TRBD1 (6 bases). The CDR3 totals 13 residues. The ends were cut back, 6 bases at V and 0 bases at J, with 9 bases in the middle. Germline values: CDR1 MNHEY, CDR2 SMNVEV (reference sequence). CDR3 sequence reads: CASRDSDSYEQYF. CDR3 bases: TGTGCCAGCAGGGACAGCGACTCCTACGAGCAGTACTTC.

The J gene is TRBJ1-4, the V gene TRBV9, with D possibly TRBD1 on 6 matching bases. The CDR3 is 15 amino acids. V was cut by 4 bases and J by 5 bases, with 15 bases left in between. From germline, CDR1 is SGDLS and CDR2 YYNGEE. CDR3 sequence: CASSPQYRENEKLFF. DNA of the CDR3: TGTGCCAGCAGCCCTCAATACAGGGAAAATGAAAAACTGTTTTTT.

Only one count was recorded for this clone. The rearrangement uses TRBV6-4 and TRBJ1-2; TRBD1 agrees at 12 bases. V shed 2 bases and J 6 bases; nucleotides not matched to a gene: 4. The CDR3 contains 15 residues. CDR1 and CDR2 from the germline V gene are MRHNA and SNTAGT. CDR3 nucleotides: TGTGCCAGCAGTGACGGGACAGGGGGCGTTAATGGCTACACCTTC. It yields the protein CASSDGTGGVNGYTF.

V and J are TRBV29-1 and TRBJ1-2; 10 nucleotides line up with TRBD1. Germline V gene lookup returns CDR1 SQVTM and CDR2 ANQGSEA. J was trimmed by 8 bases and V by 4 bases; bases with no gene match: 13. The CDR3 covers 15 residues. CDR3 DNA sequence: TGCAGCGTTGCTTCGGGACAGGGGTATCCGAAGGGCTACACCTTC. Translating gives CSVASGQGYPKGYTF. Using reference TRBV29-1 and TRBJ1-2 for the parts outside the CDR3, the full variable domain is SAVISQKPSRDICQRGTSLTIQCQVDSQVTMMFWYRQQPGQSLTLIATANQGSEATYESGFVIDKFPISRPNLTFSTLTVSNMSPEDSSIYLCSVASGQGYPKGYTFGSGTRLTVV.

This chain joins TRBV6-1 and TRBJ2-7; TRBD1 matches at 7 bases. The CDR3 loop spans 14 amino acids. The junction had 4 bases not matched to a gene; V was cut back by 3 bases and J by 2 bases. Germline CDR1 and CDR2: MNHNS and SASEGT. For the CDR3, the DNA is TGTGCCAGCAGTGAGGCCGGGACAGCCTACGAGCAGTACGTC. The encoded protein is CASSEAGTAYEQYV.

This chain connects TRBV19 to TRBJ1-2; possibly TRBD1 for D (6 bases). The CDR3 runs 12 residues. CDR1 is LNHDA and CDR2 is SQIVND in the germline V gene (reference sequence). Between the trimmed V and J ends, which lost 10 bases and 4 bases, there was a span of 13 bases. CDR3 amino acids: CATTEGGYGYTF. DNA for the CDR3: TGTGCCACCACTGAAGGGGGCTATGGCTACACCTTC.

CDR3 nucleotides: TGTGCCAGTAGTTCCGGGACTAACTACGAGCAGTACTTC. Translated, it gives CASSSGTNYEQYF. This chain uses TRBV19 with TRBJ2-7; 7 positions match TRBD2. The CDR3 runs 13 residues. Trimming cost V 5 bases and J 3 bases; bases outside gene matches: 4. Germline V gene data show CDR1 as LNHDA and CDR2 as SQIVND (reference sequence).

The chain employs TRBV5-6 and TRBJ1-5, with D uncertain. Germline values: CDR1 SGHDT, CDR2 YYEEEE. Between the trimmed V and J ends, which lost 3 bases and 5 bases, there was a span of 12 bases. The CDR3 runs 14 residues. The CDR3 nucleotides read TGTGCCAGCAGCTGGAGGCAGGAAGATCAGCCCCAGCATTTT. Its protein is CASSWRQEDQPQHF. The full variable domain, its missing parts supplied by reference TRBV5-6 and TRBJ1-5, is DAGVTQSPTHLIKTRGQQVTLRCSPKSGHDTVSWYQQALGQGPQFIFQYYEEEERQRGNFPDRFSGHQFPNYSSELNVNALLLGDSALYLCASSWRQEDQPQHFGDGTRLSIL.

The chain combines TRBV28 with TRBJ1-2, with D unclear. V lost 5 bases and J 3 bases, leaving 10 bases between the germline ends. Germline CDR1 and CDR2: MDHEN and SYDVKM. The CDR3 sequence is 13 residues long. In DNA, the CDR3 is TGTGCCAGCAGTCCCACAGTCCACTATGGCTACACCTTC. It encodes CASSPTVHYGYTF.

CDR3 sequence reads: CATSTSGDFYEQYF. The CDR3 nucleotides read TGTGCCACCAGCACGAGCGGGGATTTCTACGAGCAGTACTTC. The chain carries TRBV15 and TRBJ2-5; TRBD2 matches at 7 bases. The end of the DNA aligns better with TRBJ2-7, so the J call may be wrong. Germline V CDR1 and CDR2: LNHNV, YYDKDF (reference sequence). CDR3 length equals 14 residues.

V and J are TRBV7-3 and TRBJ1-2, with D possibly matching TRBD1 (6 bases). V dropped 1 base and J dropped 6 bases, with 15 bases sitting between them. Germline V lookup: CDR1 SGHTA, CDR2 FQGTGA. This CDR3 is built from 15 residues. The chain's CDR3 is CASSLRPSTGHGYTF. The CDR3 DNA sequence: TGTGCCAGCAGCTTAAGGCCGAGTACAGGGCATGGCTACACCTTC.

The chain uses TRBV4-1 and TRBJ1-4, with D maybe TRBD1 (6 bases). The CDR3 has 12 residues. Germline lookup yields CDR1 MGHRA and CDR2 YSYEKL. The V end was cut by 5 bases, the J end by 8 bases, with 9 bases between. CDR3 coding DNA: TGCGCCAGCAGCGGCGGGGGCGAAAAACTGTTTTTT. Encoded protein: CASSGGGEKLFF.

The V call is TRBV9, the J call TRBJ2-7, with TRBD2 identical over 9 bases. V gave up 4 bases and J gave up 2 bases; unmatched junction bases: 4. This CDR3 region has 14 residues. CDR1 is SGDLS and CDR2 is YYNGEE in the germline V gene. For the CDR3, the DNA is TGTGCCAGCAGCCCTGGGACTAGCACCTACGAGCAGTACGTC. As protein: CASSPGTSTYEQYV.

V and J are TRBV29-1 and TRBJ1-2, with D perhaps matching TRBD1 (5 bases). The CDR3 consists of 16 residues. Germline lookup yields CDR1 SQVTM and CDR2 ANQGSEA. Trimming cost V 7 bases and J 0 bases, with 21 bases left between them. The CDR3 DNA reads as TGCAGCGCCCATTTGGTAGGGGCAGTAGCTAACTATGGCTACACCTTC. Translation gives CSAHLVGAVANYGYTF.